Below are 27 T cell receptor beta chains sequenced from a single sample in a study of blood T cell repertoires in COVID-19. The repertoire was sequenced with immunoSEQ multiplex PCR; TCRdb's copy has only in-frame clones and lacks some. The sample includes roughly 150,000 clones, roughly 93% of them seen just once. The specimen was peripheral blood. These receptors all come from a man aged 18-30 years with COVID-19, enrolled during active disease.

The chain uses TRBV30 and TRBJ2-1; 7 nucleotides align to TRBD1. Germline values: CDR1 GTSNPN, CDR2 SVGIG (reference sequence). The CDR3 contains 11 residues. The trim removed 2 bases at V and 12 bases at J, leaving 4 bases unmatched. The DNA of the CDR3 is TGTGCCTGGAGTTCGACAGGGATGCAGTTCTTC. Translation: CAWSSTGMQFF.

CDR3 residues: CASSSPGRSYNEQFF. In DNA, the CDR3 is TGTGCCAGCAGCTCACCGGGAAGGTCCTACAATGAGCAGTTCTTC. V and J are TRBV7-9 and TRBJ2-1; TRBD2 is a possible D gene (5 bases). The CDR3 is 15 amino acids. V was pared by 4 bases and J by 1 base, with 11 bases between. The germline gives CDR1 SEHNR, CDR2 FQNEAQ (reference sequence).

The chain uses TRBV5-1 and TRBJ2-2, with D unresolved. The CDR3 is 14 amino acids. The germline V gene encodes CDR1 SGHRS and CDR2 YFSETQ. The germline V and J ends were trimmed by 0 bases and 1 base, with 4 bases remaining between them. CDR3 DNA sequence: TGCGCCAGCAGCTTGGCCCAGAACACCGGGGAGCTGTTTTTT. This codes for CASSLAQNTGELFF.

This clone appeared a single time. The chain joins TRBV9 to TRBJ2-7; 7 positions match TRBD2. Germline CDR1 and CDR2: SGDLS and YYNGEE. This CDR3 is 16 amino acids long. V gave up 1 base and J gave up 0 bases; unmatched junction bases: 7. CDR3 nucleotide sequence: TGTGCCAGCAGCGTACGGGAGGTGATGCTCTCCTACGAGCAGTACTTC. Encoded protein: CASSVREVMLSYEQYF.

This clone was observed a few times. The V call is TRBV11-2, the J call TRBJ1-1; 7 bases map to TRBD1. Germline CDR1 reads SGHAT; CDR2 reads FQNNGV. The ends lost 1 base at V and 2 bases at J; junction bases unmatched: 7. The CDR3 covers 16 residues. The CDR3 sequence: CASSLVWGQLNTEAFF. The CDR3 region has the DNA TGTGCCAGCAGCTTAGTATGGGGACAGCTCAACACTGAAGCTTTCTTT.

V gene TRBV11-3 combines with J gene TRBJ2-1; 9 nucleotides line up with TRBD1. The CDR3 is 14 amino acids. CDR1 and CDR2 (germline): SGHNT, YENEEA. The J segment lost 4 bases and the V segment lost 5 bases, leaving 3 bases of the junction unmatched. In nucleotides, the CDR3 is TGTGCCAGCAGCCCTGGACAGGGGTACAATGAGCAGTTCTTC. It specifies CASSPGQGYNEQFF.

The chain combines TRBV7-2 with TRBJ1-1; D may be TRBD1 (6 bases). The V end lost 0 bases, the J end lost 3 bases, and 11 bases lay between the germline ends. The germline V gene has CDR1 SGHTA and CDR2 FQGNSA. This CDR3 is 15 amino acids long. The chain's CDR3 is CASSLAGTQHTEAFF. CDR3 in DNA: TGTGCCAGCAGCTTAGCCGGGACACAGCACACTGAAGCTTTCTTT.

The chain has TRBV5-4 and TRBJ2-1; no reliable D call. The V and J ends lost 1 base and 7 bases respectively, with 6 bases between them. Germline lookup yields CDR1 SGHNT and CDR2 YYREEE (reference sequence). This CDR3 region has 12 residues. CDR3 sequence reads: CASSLLENEQFF. Here the CDR3 DNA reads TGTGCCAGCAGCTTGTTGGAGAATGAGCAGTTCTTC.

This clone was seen a few times. The CDR3 nucleotides read TGTGCCAGCAGTTACGGCGAGTCGGGGGAGCAGTACTTC. Translation: CASSYGESGEQYF. The chain couples TRBV6-2 or TRBV6-3 to TRBJ2-7; perhaps TRBD2 as D (5 bases). This CDR3 spans 13 amino acids. The germline V gene encodes CDR1 MNHEY and CDR2 SVGEGT. V was cut by 2 bases and J by 7 bases, with 12 bases left in between.

This chain uses TRBV6-5 with TRBJ1-5; 8 bases agree with TRBD1. The V gene end was trimmed by 6 bases and the J gene end by 1 base; junction bases not matched to a gene: 5. The length of the CDR3 is 15 residues. Germline V gene lookup returns CDR1 MNHEY and CDR2 SVGAGI. CDR3 sequence reads: CASSSRTGSNQPQHF. CDR3 nucleotides: TGTGCCAGCAGCTCTCGGACAGGGAGCAATCAGCCCCAGCATTTT.

The rearrangement links TRBV28 to TRBJ1-2; a weak D match, TRBD1 (6 bases). The CDR3 loop spans 13 amino acids. V lost 11 bases and J lost 2, with 15 bases in between. Germline-derived CDR1 and CDR2 are MDHEN and SYDVKM. CDR3 residues: CASHQQGNYGYTF. The CDR3 nucleotides read TGTGCCTCCCACCAACAGGGAAACTATGGCTACACCTTC.

The V call is TRBV6-6, the J call TRBJ1-1, with a possible D match to TRBD1 (5 bases). This CDR3 has 12 residues. V was shortened by 4 bases and J by 6 bases, with 9 bases between the two germline ends. Germline loops: CDR1 MNHNY, CDR2 SVGAGI (reference sequence). Written as DNA, the CDR3 is TGTGCCAGCAGTTTGGGAGGGGCTGAAGCTTTCTTT. Amino acid sequence: CASSLGGAEAFF.

The V gene is TRBV4-3, the J gene TRBJ2-3, with 10 positions matching TRBD2. CDR1 is LGHNA, CDR2 YSLEER, per germline. The V segment lost 0 bases and the J segment 4 bases; nucleotides outside the gene matches: 10. The CDR3 loop spans 18 amino acids. CDR3 protein: CASSQDLTSGLLADTQYF. CDR3 coding DNA: TGCGCCAGCAGCCAAGATCTGACTAGCGGGCTCCTGGCAGATACGCAGTATTTT.

Here the CDR3 reads CASSRDRQETQYF. In DNA, the CDR3 is TGTGCCAGCAGTAGAGACAGGCAAGAGACCCAGTACTTC. The chain has TRBV25-1 and TRBJ2-5, with a tentative D call TRBD1 (6 bases). The CDR3 spans 13 residues. Germline V lookup: CDR1 MGHDK, CDR2 SYGVNS. The V gene lost 5 bases and the J gene lost 2 bases, with 9 bases spanning the gap.

The V call is TRBV7-3, the J call TRBJ1-5; D is possibly TRBD1 (5 bases). The germline V and J ends were trimmed by 2 bases and 5 bases, with 10 bases remaining between them. The CDR3 length is 14 residues. Germline V gene lookup returns CDR1 SGHTA and CDR2 FQGTGA. The CDR3 DNA follows: TGTGCCAGCAGCTTAGGGGGGTCCGATCAGCCCCAGCATTTT. This encodes CASSLGGSDQPQHF. Looking up the rest from reference TRBV7-3 and TRBJ1-5 gives the full variable domain: GAGVSQTPSNKVTEKGKYVELRCDPISGHTALYWYRQSLGQGPEFLIYFQGTGAADDSGLPNDRFFAVRPEGSVSTLKIQRTERGDSAVYLCASSLGGSDQPQHFGDGTRLSIL.

The genes are TRBV5-8 and TRBJ2-7; the match to TRBD2 covers 11 bases. The CDR3 runs to 15 residues. Germline V gene sequence: CDR1 SGHTS, CDR2 YDEGEE. V shed 1 base, J shed 3 bases, and the junction held 3 bases outside the gene matches. For the CDR3, the DNA is TGTGCCAGCAGCTTGACTAGCGGGAGTGTCTACGAGCAGTACTTC. Its translation: CASSLTSGSVYEQYF.

V gene TRBV9 combines with J gene TRBJ2-2, with 8 bases that match TRBD1. The CDR3 is 14 amino acids. Germline assignment: CDR1 SGDLS and CDR2 YYNGEE. V gave up 3 bases and J gave up 6 bases; unmatched junction bases: 4. CDR3: CASSGQGTPGELFF. In nucleotides, the CDR3 is TGTGCCAGCAGCGGACAGGGGACGCCCGGGGAGCTGTTTTTT.

This rearrangement joins TRBV18 to TRBJ2-7; 12 bases match TRBD2. V lost 4 bases to trimming and J lost 4 bases; unmatched junction nucleotides: 2. Germline CDR1 is KGHSH and CDR2 is LQKENI. The length of the CDR3 is 14 residues. CDR3 in DNA: TGTGCCAGCTCACTTACTAGCGGGAGGTACGAGCAGTACTTC. It is translated as CASSLTSGRYEQYF.

This chain links TRBV18 with TRBJ2-4; 7 nucleotides agree with TRBD2. V lost 5 bases, J lost 8 bases, and 9 bases stayed unmatched. Germline V CDR1 and CDR2: KGHSH, LQKENI. This CDR3 spans 14 amino acids. CDR3 DNA sequence: TGTGCCAGCTCAGGGGGACTATTGAGAGACATTCAGTACTTC. Translating gives CASSGGLLRDIQYF.

This clone was recorded once. The V gene is TRBV19, the J gene TRBJ2-7, with 9 nucleotides matching TRBD1. Germline CDR1 is LNHDA and CDR2 is SQIVND (reference sequence). This CDR3 is 15 amino acids long. The trim removed 5 bases at V and 0 bases at J, leaving 5 bases unmatched. The chain's CDR3 is CASSLGQGPSYEQYF. The DNA for the CDR3 is TGTGCCAGTAGTCTCGGACAGGGGCCCTCCTACGAGCAGTACTTC.

The rearrangement joins TRBV7-8 to TRBJ2-1, with 12 bases that match TRBD2. From germline, CDR1 is SGHVS and CDR2 FQNEAQ. The CDR3 has 18 amino acids. Trimming cost V 1 base and J 0 bases; bases outside gene matches: 4. CDR3 sequence (DNA): TGTGCCAGCAGCTTAGGGCGACTAGCGGGAGCCTCCTACAATGAGCAGTTCTTC. Residues: CASSLGRLAGASYNEQFF.

The chain has TRBV7-9 and TRBJ1-5, with 7 nucleotides matching TRBD1. Germline V lookup: CDR1 SEHNR, CDR2 FQNEAQ (reference sequence). The CDR3 spans 15 residues. The ends lost 4 bases at V and 5 bases at J; junction bases unmatched: 8. Here the CDR3 reads CASSSTMTGHQPQHF. In DNA form, the CDR3 reads TGTGCCAGCAGCTCCACGATGACAGGGCATCAGCCCCAGCATTTT.

V and J are TRBV7-8 and TRBJ1-5; D perhaps matches TRBD1 (6 bases). V lost 3 bases to trimming and J lost 0 bases, with 15 bases between them. Germline CDR1 and CDR2: SGHVS and FQNEAQ. This CDR3 region has 17 residues. CDR3 DNA: TGTGCCAGCAGCTTGGGGGGGGCGGACTATAGCAATCAGCCCCAGCATTTT. This encodes CASSLGGADYSNQPQHF.

The chain recombines TRBV5-1 with TRBJ1-3; D perhaps matches TRBD1 (6 bases). Germline-derived CDR1 and CDR2 are SGHRS and YFSETQ. The CDR3 contains 17 residues. The V end lost 4 bases, the J end lost 4 bases, and 21 bases lay between the germline ends. CDR3 protein: CASSPQTGGLLGNTIYF. The CDR3 nucleotides are TGCGCCAGCAGCCCCCAGACAGGCGGACTTCTAGGAAACACCATATATTTT.

The V gene is TRBV5-5, the J gene TRBJ2-5; 7 positions match TRBD1. V lost 3 bases, J lost 7 bases, and 9 bases stayed unmatched. CDR3 length: 14 residues. From germline, CDR1 is SGHKS and CDR2 YYEKEE (reference sequence). The CDR3 sequence: CASSSVTGDRTQYF. The DNA of the CDR3 is TGTGCCAGCAGCTCGGTTACAGGGGACCGGACCCAGTACTTC.

V and J are TRBV29-1 and TRBJ2-6; a possible D gene is TRBD2 (6 bases). The CDR3 loop spans 12 amino acids. Trimming stripped 4 bases from V and 9 bases from J, with 10 bases between. Germline-derived CDR1 and CDR2 are SQVTM and ANQGSEA. Here the CDR3 DNA reads TGCAGCGTTGGGGTGGAGGGCAACGTCCTGACTTTC. Protein product: CSVGVEGNVLTF.

J is TRBJ2-7 and V is TRBV6-5; 8 positions match TRBD1. This CDR3 region has 15 residues. V gave up 2 bases and J gave up 2 bases; unmatched junction bases: 5. Germline CDR1 reads MNHEY; CDR2 reads SVGAGI. Here the CDR3 reads CASSYLDRVPYEQYF. The CDR3 coding sequence is TGTGCCAGCAGTTACCTGGACAGGGTGCCCTACGAGCAGTACTTC.